Shown below are 24 T cell receptor beta chains from a single sample sequenced in a study of shared clonotypes between healthy human individuals. TCRdb's table, derived via immunoSEQ multiplex PCR, lists solely in-frame clones and lacks some. The repertoire holds 1.4 million or so clones, with around 98.5% as singletons. The sequenced sample was naive CD4+ T cells sorted from blood. Subset: CD45RA+ positively selected. The source is a man aged 25 to 40 in good health.

This clone showed up just once. The chain couples TRBV29-1 to TRBJ2-5, with TRBD1 matching 8 bases. V shed 5 bases and J 1 base; nucleotides not matched to a gene: 6. The V gene's germline CDR1 is SQVTM and CDR2 ANQGSEA. The CDR3 extends over 14 amino acids. The CDR3: CSVHKGTGQETQYF. DNA of the CDR3: TGCAGCGTTCACAAGGGGACAGGCCAAGAGACCCAGTACTTC.

This sequence joins TRBV9 and TRBJ1-5, with 7 bases that match TRBD1. This CDR3 has 14 amino acids. The V and J ends lost 7 bases and 2 bases, in that order; junction bases with no gene match: 6. Germline values: CDR1 SGDLS, CDR2 YYNGEE. CDR3 protein: CASGKTGRNQPQHF. The CDR3 nucleotides read TGTGCCAGCGGGAAGACAGGGCGCAATCAGCCCCAGCATTTT.

The chain links TRBV5-1 to TRBJ1-2; D gene unclear. CDR1 is SGHRS and CDR2 is YFSETQ in the germline V gene. Deletions cut 2 bases from V and 0 bases from J, with 5 bases between. The length of the CDR3 is 13 residues. CDR3 DNA: TGCGCCAGCAGCTTCCAATCTAACTATGGCTACACCTTC. Its protein is CASSFQSNYGYTF.

The V gene is TRBV18, the J gene TRBJ2-5; D is possibly TRBD2 (6 bases). Looked up from germline, CDR1 is KGHSH and CDR2 is LQKENI. The CDR3 is 15 amino acids. V lost 3 bases to trimming and J lost 5 bases, with 16 bases between them. The CDR3 loop reads CASSPAGSRGETQYF. DNA for the CDR3: TGTGCCAGCTCACCTGCGGGGTCCCGCGGGGAGACCCAGTACTTC.

This clone appeared once. The CDR3: CASRTGDDSNQPQHF. The CDR3, as DNA: TGCGCCAGCAGAACAGGCGACGATAGCAATCAGCCCCAGCATTTT. The chain is built from TRBV5-1 and TRBJ1-5; D is perhaps TRBD1 (5 bases). V was cut by 5 bases and J by 0 bases, with 12 bases left in between. The CDR3 has 15 amino acids. The germline V gene encodes CDR1 SGHRS and CDR2 YFSETQ.

The chain uses TRBV15 and TRBJ2-6, with no clear D. CDR1 is LNHNV, CDR2 YYDKDF, per germline (reference sequence). The CDR3 length is 15 residues. V was clipped by 0 bases and J by 0 bases, with 3 bases between them. In DNA, the CDR3 is TGTGCCACCAGCAGAGAATTCTCTGGGGCCAACGTCCTGACTTTC. This sequence encodes CATSREFSGANVLTF.

This chain joins TRBV18 and TRBJ2-7; 7 bases agree with TRBD2. This CDR3 spans 14 amino acids. CDR1 KGHSH and CDR2 LQKENI come from the germline V gene. V shed 0 bases, J shed 3 bases, and the junction held 2 bases outside the gene matches. Here the CDR3 DNA reads TGTGCCAGCTCACCACCGTCTAGCGGCTACGAGCAGTACTTC. Residues: CASSPPSSGYEQYF.

The rearrangement joins TRBV6-5 to TRBJ2-1; 12 positions match TRBD1. This CDR3 has 15 residues. The V gene's germline CDR1 is MNHEY and CDR2 SVGAGI. J was trimmed by 9 bases and V by 4 bases; bases with no gene match: 7. Here the CDR3 reads CASSFRDRGRVEQFF. DNA for the CDR3: TGTGCCAGCAGTTTCCGGGACAGGGGGCGCGTTGAGCAGTTCTTC.

Note on this clone: This sample also contains other DNA sequences that code for the same CDR3. This chain links TRBV30 with TRBJ1-3; a weak D match, TRBD1 (5 bases). The CDR3 is made up of 12 amino acids. Germline lookup yields CDR1 GTSNPN and CDR2 SVGIG (reference sequence). V lost 4 bases and J 1 base, leaving 5 bases between the germline ends. The CDR3: CAWTGSGNTIYF. Here the CDR3 DNA reads TGTGCCTGGACAGGGTCTGGAAACACCATATATTTT.

V gene TRBV7-2 combines with J gene TRBJ2-3; 9 bases are shared with TRBD1. From germline, CDR1 is SGHTA and CDR2 FQGNSA. This CDR3 region has 14 residues. V gave up 4 bases and J gave up 4 bases; unmatched junction bases: 3. The CDR3 DNA is TGTGCCAGCAGCTCTCGGACAGGGGCAGATACGCAGTATTTT. This gives the protein CASSSRTGADTQYF.

The chain joins TRBV6-4 to TRBJ2-1, with D maybe TRBD2 (5 bases). Trimming pared 4 bases from V and 7 bases from J, leaving 20 bases between. Germline V lookup: CDR1 MRHNA, CDR2 SNTAGT. The CDR3 runs to 16 residues. CDR3 coding DNA: TGTGCCAGCAGTGCGACTACCGGGCTTGGTATGAATGAGCAGTTCTTC. Translated, it gives CASSATTGLGMNEQFF.

This clone was seen just once. The CDR3 loop is CASSSPSSGLYGYTF. CDR3 bases: TGTGCCAGCAGTTCTCCCAGTTCGGGGCTCTATGGCTACACCTTC. The gene calls are TRBV28 and TRBJ1-2, with D possibly TRBD1 on 5 matching bases. From germline, CDR1 is MDHEN and CDR2 SYDVKM. This CDR3 is built from 15 residues. Trimming took off 4 bases at V and 4 bases at J, with 16 bases between the two ends.

The rearrangement joins TRBV5-6 to TRBJ2-1; TRBD2 matches 7 bases. Trimming cost V 4 bases and J 8 bases; bases outside gene matches: 3. Looked up from germline, CDR1 is SGHDT and CDR2 is YYEEEE. The length of the CDR3 is 12 residues. In DNA, the CDR3 is TGTGCCAGCAGCCCCGGGGGGTATGAGCAGTTCTTC. Translating it yields CASSPGGYEQFF.

The V call is TRBV11-2, the J call TRBJ2-1; the D is unclear. Trimming left V 4 bases short and J 15 bases short, with 13 bases between. CDR3 size: 11 residues. Germline V gives CDR1 SGHAT, CDR2 FQNNGV. The CDR3, as DNA: TGTGCCAGCAGCTACAAGCACGCCCCGTTCTTC. It translates to CASSYKHAPFF.

A remark on this clone: The same CDR3 can be traced to other DNA sequences in this sample. The V gene is TRBV6-5, the J gene TRBJ2-7; 8 bases match TRBD1. With V trimmed by 6 bases and J by 2 bases, 3 bases remained unmatched. The CDR3 is made up of 13 amino acids. Germline V gives CDR1 MNHEY, CDR2 SVGAGI. The CDR3 here is CASRRTGTYEQYF. For the CDR3, the DNA is TGTGCCAGCAGGCGGACAGGGACCTACGAGCAGTACTTC.

The chain links TRBV9 to TRBJ2-6; no clear D. Germline assignment: CDR1 SGDLS and CDR2 YYNGEE. Trimming removed 2 bases at V and 1 base at J, with 7 bases between. The CDR3 length is 15 residues. In nucleotides, the CDR3 is TGTGCCAGCAGCGTTCCCAGTTCTGGGGCCAACGTCCTGACTTTC. Its translation: CASSVPSSGANVLTF.

The chain joins TRBV18 to TRBJ1-2; TRBD1 aligns across 8 bases. The CDR3 spans 13 residues. The junction had 7 bases not matched to a gene; V was cut back by 5 bases and J by 8 bases. Germline assignment: CDR1 KGHSH and CDR2 LQKENI. In DNA, the CDR3 is TGTGCCAGCTCAGCAGGACAGGGACCGGGCTACACCTTC. It yields the protein CASSAGQGPGYTF.

Only one count was recorded for this clone. The chain combines TRBV5-4 with TRBJ2-3, with 7 bases aligning to TRBD2. Germline values: CDR1 SGHNT, CDR2 YYREEE (reference sequence). V was pared by 4 bases and J by 5 bases, with 1 base of the junction left unmatched. The CDR3 extends over 12 amino acids. In DNA, the CDR3 is TGTGCCAGCAGCCGGGGGGAAGATACGCAGTATTTT. Protein: CASSRGEDTQYF.

J is TRBJ2-1 and V is TRBV29-1; D gene unclear. The V end lost 4 bases, the J end lost 0 bases, and 13 bases lay between the germline ends. Germline loops: CDR1 SQVTM, CDR2 ANQGSEA. This CDR3 comprises 15 residues. For the CDR3, the DNA is TGCAGCGTTGCCGCACTACGGAGCTCCTACAATGAGCAGTTCTTC. Translated: CSVAALRSSYNEQFF.

The CDR3 reads CASSPRQGPETQYF. The CDR3 DNA reads TGCGCCAGCAGCCCCCGACAGGGCCCAGAGACCCAGTACTTC. The V gene is TRBV5-1, the J gene TRBJ2-5; 7 nucleotides match TRBD1. The CDR3 has 14 residues. J gave up 4 bases and V 4 bases, and 7 bases lay outside the gene matches. Germline CDR1 SGHRS, CDR2 YFSETQ.

The gene calls are TRBV28 and TRBJ1-4; D not resolved. V was cut by 7 bases and J by 3 bases, with 15 bases left in between. Germline assignment: CDR1 MDHEN and CDR2 SYDVKM. This CDR3 is 15 amino acids long. CDR3 region: CASTLGGSANEKLFF. In nucleotides, the CDR3 is TGTGCCAGCACCTTGGGTGGGAGTGCTAATGAAAAACTGTTTTTT. The variable domain in full, completed from reference TRBV28 and TRBJ1-4, reads DVKVTQSSRYLVKRTGEKVFLECVQDMDHENMFWYRQDPGLGLRLIYFSYDVKMKEKGDIPEGYSVSREKKERFSLILESASTNQTSMYLCASTLGGSANEKLFFGSGTQLSVL.

The chain uses TRBV9 and TRBJ1-4, with 8 bases identical to TRBD1. V shed 4 bases and J 6 bases; nucleotides not matched to a gene: 11. The CDR3 has 16 amino acids. The germline V gene has CDR1 SGDLS and CDR2 YYNGEE. CDR3 nucleotides: TGTGCCAGCAGCCCCTATGGACAGGGTAGAGATGAAAAACTGTTTTTT. It translates to CASSPYGQGRDEKLFF.

The V gene is TRBV28, the J gene TRBJ1-5; D may be TRBD1 (5 bases). This CDR3 contains 14 residues. Germline CDR1 is MDHEN and CDR2 is SYDVKM. With 6 bases removed from V and 7 bases from J, the gap between germline ends came to 16 bases. The CDR3 sequence is CASSHQGVDQPQHF. The DNA of the CDR3 is TGTGCCAGCAGCCATCAGGGAGTTGACCAGCCCCAGCATTTT.

The chain links TRBV5-4 to TRBJ2-7; TRBD2 matches at 9 bases. Trimming at V came to 4 bases and at J to 1 base, leaving 9 bases not matched to a gene. Germline loops: CDR1 SGHNT, CDR2 YYREEE (reference sequence). The length of the CDR3 is 16 residues. CDR3 amino acids: CASSAGTSGRSYEQYF. Written as DNA, the CDR3 is TGTGCCAGCAGCGCGGGAACTAGCGGGCGTTCCTACGAGCAGTACTTC.